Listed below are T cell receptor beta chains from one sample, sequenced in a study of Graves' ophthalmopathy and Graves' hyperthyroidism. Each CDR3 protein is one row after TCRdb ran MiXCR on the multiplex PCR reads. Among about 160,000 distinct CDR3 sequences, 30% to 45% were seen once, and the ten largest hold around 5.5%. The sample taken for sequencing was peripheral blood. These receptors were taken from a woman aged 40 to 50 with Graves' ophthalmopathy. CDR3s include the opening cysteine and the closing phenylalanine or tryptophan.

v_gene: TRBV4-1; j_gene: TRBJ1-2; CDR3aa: CASSQPGQGGFGYTF
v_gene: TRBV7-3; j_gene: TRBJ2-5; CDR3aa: CASSPGNGETQYF
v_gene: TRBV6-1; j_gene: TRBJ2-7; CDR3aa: CASSKAGSGTGIYEQYF
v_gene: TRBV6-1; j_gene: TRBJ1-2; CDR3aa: CASTTGGGSYGYTF
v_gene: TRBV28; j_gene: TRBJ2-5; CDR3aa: CASSRRLAGREETQYF
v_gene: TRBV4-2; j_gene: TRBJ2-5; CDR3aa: CASSQGGKGRQETQYF
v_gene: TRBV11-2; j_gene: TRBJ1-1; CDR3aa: CASSLIGTAMNTEAFF
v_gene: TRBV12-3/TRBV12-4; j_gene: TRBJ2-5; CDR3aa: CASSLSQQRETQYF
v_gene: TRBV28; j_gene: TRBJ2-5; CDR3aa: CASSQQGLQETQYF
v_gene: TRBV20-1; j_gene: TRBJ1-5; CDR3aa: CSAEVGGKDQPQHF
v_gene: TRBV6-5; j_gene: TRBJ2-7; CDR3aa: CASSYPGEHEQYF
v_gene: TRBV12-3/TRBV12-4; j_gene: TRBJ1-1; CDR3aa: CASSLLQGAEAFF
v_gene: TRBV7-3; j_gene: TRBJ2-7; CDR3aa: CASSRDILGEQYF
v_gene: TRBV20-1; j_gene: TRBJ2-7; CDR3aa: CSAKDSYEQYF
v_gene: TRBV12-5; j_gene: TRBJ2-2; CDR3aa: CASRDGQGLANTGELFF
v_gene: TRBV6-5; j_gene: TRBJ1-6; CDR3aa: CASSSGAEYSPLHF
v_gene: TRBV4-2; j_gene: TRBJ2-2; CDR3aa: CASSQVSGELFF
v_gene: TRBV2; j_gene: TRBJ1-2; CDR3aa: CASSEFTGATF
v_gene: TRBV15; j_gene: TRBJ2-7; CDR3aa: CATSSYSGTLSYEQYF
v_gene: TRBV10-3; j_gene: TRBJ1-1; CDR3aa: CAIRATDTNTEAFF
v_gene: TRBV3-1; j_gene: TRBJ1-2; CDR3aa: CASSQRDGYGYTF
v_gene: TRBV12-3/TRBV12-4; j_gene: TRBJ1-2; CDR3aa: CASSLTGVVRGYTF
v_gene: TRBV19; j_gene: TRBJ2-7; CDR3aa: CASSMGQSEQYF
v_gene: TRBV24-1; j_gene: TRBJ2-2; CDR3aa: CATSDLSPGTAAEGPGELFF